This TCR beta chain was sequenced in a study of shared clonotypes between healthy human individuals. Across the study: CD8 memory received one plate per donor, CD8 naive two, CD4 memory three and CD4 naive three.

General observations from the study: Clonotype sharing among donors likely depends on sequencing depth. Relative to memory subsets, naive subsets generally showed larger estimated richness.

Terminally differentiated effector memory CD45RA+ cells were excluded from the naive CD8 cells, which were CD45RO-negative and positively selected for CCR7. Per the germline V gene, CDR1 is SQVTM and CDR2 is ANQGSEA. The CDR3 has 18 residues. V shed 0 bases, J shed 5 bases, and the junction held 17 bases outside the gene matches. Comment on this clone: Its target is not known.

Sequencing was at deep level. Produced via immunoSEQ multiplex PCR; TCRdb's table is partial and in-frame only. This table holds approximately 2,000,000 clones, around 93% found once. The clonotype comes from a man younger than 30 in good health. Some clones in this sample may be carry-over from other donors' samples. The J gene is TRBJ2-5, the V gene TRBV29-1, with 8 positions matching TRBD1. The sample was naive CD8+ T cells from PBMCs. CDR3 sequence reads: CSVEDWVQGGEFQETQYF. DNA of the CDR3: TGCAGCGTTGAAGATTGGGTACAGGGGGGTGAGTTTCAGGAGACCCAGTACTTC.